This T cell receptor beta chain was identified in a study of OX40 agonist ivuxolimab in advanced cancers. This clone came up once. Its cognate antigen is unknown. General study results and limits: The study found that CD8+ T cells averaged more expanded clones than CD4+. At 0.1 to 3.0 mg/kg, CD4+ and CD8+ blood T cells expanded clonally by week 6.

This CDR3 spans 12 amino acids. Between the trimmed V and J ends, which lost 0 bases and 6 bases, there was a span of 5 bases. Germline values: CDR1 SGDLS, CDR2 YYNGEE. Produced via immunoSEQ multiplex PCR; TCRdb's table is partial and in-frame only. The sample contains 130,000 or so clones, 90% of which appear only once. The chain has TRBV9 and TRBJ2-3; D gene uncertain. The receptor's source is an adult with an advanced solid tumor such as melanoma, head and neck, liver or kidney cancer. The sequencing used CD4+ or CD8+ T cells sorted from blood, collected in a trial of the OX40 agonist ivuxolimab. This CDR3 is CASSVAPDTQYF. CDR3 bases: TGTGCCAGCAGCGTAGCGCCGGATACGCAGTATTTT.